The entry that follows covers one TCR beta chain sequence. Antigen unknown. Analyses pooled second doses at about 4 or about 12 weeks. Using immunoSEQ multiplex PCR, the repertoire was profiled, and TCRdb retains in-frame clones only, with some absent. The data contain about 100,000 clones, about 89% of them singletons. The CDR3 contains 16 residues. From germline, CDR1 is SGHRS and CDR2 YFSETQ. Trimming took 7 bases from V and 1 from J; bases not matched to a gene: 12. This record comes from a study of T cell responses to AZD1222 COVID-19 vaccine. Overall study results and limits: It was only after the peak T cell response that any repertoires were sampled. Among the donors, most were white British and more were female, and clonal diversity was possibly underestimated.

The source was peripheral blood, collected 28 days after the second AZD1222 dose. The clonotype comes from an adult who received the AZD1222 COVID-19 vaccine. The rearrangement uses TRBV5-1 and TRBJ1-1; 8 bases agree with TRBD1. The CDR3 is CASVAGTGLPNTEAFF. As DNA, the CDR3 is TGCGCCAGCGTGGCCGGGACAGGCTTACCGAACACTGAAGCTTTCTTT.